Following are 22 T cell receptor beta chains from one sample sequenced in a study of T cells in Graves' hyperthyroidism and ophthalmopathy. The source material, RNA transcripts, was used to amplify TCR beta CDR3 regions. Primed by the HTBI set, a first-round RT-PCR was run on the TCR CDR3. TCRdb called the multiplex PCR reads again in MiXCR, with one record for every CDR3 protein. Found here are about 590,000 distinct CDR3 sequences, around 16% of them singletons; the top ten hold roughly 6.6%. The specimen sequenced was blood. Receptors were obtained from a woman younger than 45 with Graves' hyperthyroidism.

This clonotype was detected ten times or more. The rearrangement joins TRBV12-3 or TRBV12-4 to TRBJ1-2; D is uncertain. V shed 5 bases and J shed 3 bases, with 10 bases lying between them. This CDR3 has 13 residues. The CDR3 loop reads CASSPQRDYGYTF. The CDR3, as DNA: TGTGCCAGCAGTCCCCAGAGGGACTATGGCTACACCTTC.

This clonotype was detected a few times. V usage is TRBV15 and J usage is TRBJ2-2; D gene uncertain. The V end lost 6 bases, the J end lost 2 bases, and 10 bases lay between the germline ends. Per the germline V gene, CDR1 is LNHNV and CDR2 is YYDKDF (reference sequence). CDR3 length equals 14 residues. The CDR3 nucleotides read TGTGCCACCAGGGAAAACAGAAACACCGGGGAGCTGTTTTTT. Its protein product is CATRENRNTGELFF.

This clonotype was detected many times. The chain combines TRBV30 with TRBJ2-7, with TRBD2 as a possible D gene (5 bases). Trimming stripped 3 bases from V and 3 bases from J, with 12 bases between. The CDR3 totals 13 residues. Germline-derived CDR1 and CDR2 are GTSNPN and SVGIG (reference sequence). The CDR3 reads CAWRKSGVYEQYF. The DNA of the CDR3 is TGTGCCTGGAGGAAGAGCGGCGTCTACGAGCAGTACTTC.

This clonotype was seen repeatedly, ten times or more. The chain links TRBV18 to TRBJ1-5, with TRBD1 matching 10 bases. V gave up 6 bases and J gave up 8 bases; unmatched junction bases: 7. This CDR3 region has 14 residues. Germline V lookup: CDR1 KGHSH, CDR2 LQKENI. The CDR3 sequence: CASSPGTGVEPQHF. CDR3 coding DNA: TGTGCCAGCTCCCCCGGGACAGGGGTGGAGCCCCAGCATTTT.

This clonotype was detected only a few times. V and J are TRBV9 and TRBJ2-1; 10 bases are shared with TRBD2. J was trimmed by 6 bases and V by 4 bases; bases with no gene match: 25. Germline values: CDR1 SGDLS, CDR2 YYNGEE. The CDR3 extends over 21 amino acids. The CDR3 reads CASSHKATLHPWTSGLNEQFF. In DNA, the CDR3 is TGTGCCAGCAGCCACAAGGCGACTCTTCATCCCTGGACTAGCGGTCTCAATGAGCAGTTCTTC.

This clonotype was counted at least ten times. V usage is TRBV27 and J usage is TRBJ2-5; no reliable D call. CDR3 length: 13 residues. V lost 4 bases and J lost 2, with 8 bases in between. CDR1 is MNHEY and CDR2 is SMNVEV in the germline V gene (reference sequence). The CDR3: CASSSQVQETQYF. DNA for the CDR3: TGTGCCAGCAGTTCCCAGGTTCAAGAGACCCAGTACTTC.

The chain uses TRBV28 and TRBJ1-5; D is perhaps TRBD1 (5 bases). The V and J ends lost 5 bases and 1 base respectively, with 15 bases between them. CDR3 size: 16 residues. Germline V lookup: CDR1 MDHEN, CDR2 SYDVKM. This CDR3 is CASSPIGGFSNQPQHF. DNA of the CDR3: TGTGCCAGCAGTCCAATTGGGGGGTTCAGCAATCAGCCCCAGCATTTT.

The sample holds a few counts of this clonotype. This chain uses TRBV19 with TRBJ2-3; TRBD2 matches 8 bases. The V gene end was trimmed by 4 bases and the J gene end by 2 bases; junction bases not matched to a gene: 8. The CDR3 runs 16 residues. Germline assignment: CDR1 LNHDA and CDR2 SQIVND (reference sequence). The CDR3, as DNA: TGTGCCAGTAGTACCCTACTAGCGGCTTCCACAGATACGCAGTATTTT. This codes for CASSTLLAASTDTQYF.

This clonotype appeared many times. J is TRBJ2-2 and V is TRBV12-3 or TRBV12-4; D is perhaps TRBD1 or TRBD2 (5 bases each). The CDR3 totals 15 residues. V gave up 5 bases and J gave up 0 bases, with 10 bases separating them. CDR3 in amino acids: CASSRDGANTGELFF. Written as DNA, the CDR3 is TGTGCCAGCAGTAGGGACGGCGCGAACACCGGGGAGCTGTTTTTT.

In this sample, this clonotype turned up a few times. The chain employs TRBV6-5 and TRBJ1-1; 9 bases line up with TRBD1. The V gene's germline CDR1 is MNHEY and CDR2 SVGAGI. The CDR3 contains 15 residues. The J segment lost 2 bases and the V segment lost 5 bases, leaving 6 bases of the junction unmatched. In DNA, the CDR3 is TGTGCCAGCAGTAACCTGGACAGGGGAAACACTGAAGCTTTCTTT. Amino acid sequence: CASSNLDRGNTEAFF.

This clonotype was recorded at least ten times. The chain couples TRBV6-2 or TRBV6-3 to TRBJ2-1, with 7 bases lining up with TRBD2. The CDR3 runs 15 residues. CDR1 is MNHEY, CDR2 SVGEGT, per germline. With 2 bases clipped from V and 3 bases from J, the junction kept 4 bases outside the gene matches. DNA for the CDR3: TGTGCCAGCAGTTACGCACTAGCGCTCTACAATGAGCAGTTCTTC. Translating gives CASSYALALYNEQFF.

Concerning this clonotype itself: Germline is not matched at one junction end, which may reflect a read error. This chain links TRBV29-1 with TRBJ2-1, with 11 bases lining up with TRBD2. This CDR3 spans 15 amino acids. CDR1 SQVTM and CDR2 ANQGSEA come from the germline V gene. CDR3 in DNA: TGCAGCGTTGAAGGACTAGCGGGAATCTACGATGAGCAGTTCTTC. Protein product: CSVEGLAGIYDEQFF.

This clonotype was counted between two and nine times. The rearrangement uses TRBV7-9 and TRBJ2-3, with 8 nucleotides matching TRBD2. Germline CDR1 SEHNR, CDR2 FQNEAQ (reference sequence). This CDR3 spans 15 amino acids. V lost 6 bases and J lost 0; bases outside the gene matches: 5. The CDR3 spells CASRQLAASTDTQYF. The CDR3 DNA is TGTGCCAGCAGACAACTAGCGGCTAGCACAGATACGCAGTATTTT.

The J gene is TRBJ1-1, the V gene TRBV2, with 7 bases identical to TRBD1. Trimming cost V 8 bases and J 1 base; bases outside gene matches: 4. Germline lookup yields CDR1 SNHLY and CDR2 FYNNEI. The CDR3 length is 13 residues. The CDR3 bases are TGTGCCAGCCGGGGGACAGAGAACACTGAAGCTTTCTTT. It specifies CASRGTENTEAFF.

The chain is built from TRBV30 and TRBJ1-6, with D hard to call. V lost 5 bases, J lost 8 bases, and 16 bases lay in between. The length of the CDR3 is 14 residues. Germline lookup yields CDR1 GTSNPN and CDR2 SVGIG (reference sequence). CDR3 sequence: CAWRYSYGDSPLHF. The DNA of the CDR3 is TGTGCCTGGCGCTACTCTTACGGAGATTCACCCCTCCACTTT.

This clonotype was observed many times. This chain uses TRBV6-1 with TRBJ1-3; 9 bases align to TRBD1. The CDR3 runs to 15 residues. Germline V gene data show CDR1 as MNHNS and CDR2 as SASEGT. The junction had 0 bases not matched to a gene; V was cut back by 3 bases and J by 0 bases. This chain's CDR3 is CASSETGGSGNTIYF. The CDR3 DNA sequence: TGTGCCAGCAGTGAGACAGGGGGCTCTGGAAACACCATATATTTT.

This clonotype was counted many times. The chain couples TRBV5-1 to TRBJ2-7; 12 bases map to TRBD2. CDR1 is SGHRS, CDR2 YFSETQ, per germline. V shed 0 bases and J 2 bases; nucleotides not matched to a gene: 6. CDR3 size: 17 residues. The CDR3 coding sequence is TGCGCCAGCAGCTTGGATCCCCGGACTAGCGGGGCCTACGAGCAGTACTTC. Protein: CASSLDPRTSGAYEQYF.

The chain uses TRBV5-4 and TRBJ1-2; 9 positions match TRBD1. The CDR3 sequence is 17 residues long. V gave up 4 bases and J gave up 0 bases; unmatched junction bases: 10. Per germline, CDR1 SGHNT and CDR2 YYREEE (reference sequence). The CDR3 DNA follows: TGTGCCAGCAGCGGGCCGACAGGGGGTCGAGCTAACTATGGCTACACCTTC. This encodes CASSGPTGGRANYGYTF.

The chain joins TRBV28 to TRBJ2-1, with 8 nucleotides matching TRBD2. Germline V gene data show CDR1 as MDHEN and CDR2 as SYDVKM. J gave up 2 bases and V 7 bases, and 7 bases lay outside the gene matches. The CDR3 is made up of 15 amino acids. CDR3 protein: CASTKAGGAYNEQFF. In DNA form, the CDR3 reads TGTGCCAGCACCAAGGCCGGGGGGGCCTACAATGAGCAGTTCTTC.

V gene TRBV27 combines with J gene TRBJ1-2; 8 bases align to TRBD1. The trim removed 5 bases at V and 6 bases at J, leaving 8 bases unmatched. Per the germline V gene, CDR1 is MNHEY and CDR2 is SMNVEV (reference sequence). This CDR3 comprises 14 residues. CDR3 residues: CASSIDQGADGYTF. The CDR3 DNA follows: TGTGCCAGCAGTATCGATCAGGGGGCAGATGGCTACACCTTC.

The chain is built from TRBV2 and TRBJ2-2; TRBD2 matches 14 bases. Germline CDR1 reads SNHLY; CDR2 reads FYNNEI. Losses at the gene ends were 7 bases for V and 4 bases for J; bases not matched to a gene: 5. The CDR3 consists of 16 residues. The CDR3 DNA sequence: TGTGCCAGCACCACGGGACTAGCGGGAGTCACCGGGGAGCTGTTTTTT. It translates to CASTTGLAGVTGELFF. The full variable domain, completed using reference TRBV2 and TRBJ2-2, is EPEVTQTPSHQVTQMGQEVILRCVPISNHLYFYWYRQILGQKVEFLVSFYNNEISEKSEIFDDQFSVERPDGSNFTLKIRSTKLEDSAMYFCASTTGLAGVTGELFFGEGSRLTVL.

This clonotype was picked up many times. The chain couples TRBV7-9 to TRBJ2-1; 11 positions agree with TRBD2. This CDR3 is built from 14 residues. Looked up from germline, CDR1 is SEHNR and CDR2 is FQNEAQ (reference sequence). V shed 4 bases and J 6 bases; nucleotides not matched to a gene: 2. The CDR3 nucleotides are TGTGCCAGCAGCTGGCTAGCGGGAGGCAATGAGCAGTTCTTC. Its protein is CASSWLAGGNEQFF.